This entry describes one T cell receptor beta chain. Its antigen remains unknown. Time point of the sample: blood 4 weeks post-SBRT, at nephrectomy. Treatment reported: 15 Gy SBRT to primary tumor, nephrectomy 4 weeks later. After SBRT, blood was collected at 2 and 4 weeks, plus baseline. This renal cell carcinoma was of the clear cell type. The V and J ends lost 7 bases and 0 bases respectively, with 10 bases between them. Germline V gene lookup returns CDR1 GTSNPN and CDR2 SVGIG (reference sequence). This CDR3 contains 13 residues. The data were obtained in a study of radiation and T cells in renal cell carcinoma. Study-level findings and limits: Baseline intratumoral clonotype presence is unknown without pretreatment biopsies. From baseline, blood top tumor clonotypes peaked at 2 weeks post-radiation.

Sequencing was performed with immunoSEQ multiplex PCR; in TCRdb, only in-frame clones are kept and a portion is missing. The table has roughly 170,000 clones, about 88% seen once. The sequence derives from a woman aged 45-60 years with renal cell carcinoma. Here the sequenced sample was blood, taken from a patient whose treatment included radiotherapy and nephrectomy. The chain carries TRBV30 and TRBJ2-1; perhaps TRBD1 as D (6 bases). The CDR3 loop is CASQGSSYNEQFF. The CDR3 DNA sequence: TGTGCCTCGCAGGGGAGCTCCTACAATGAGCAGTTCTTC.